Below are 9 T cell receptor beta chains sequenced from a single sample in a study of PD-L1 blockade in urothelial cancer. Assay: immunoSEQ multiplex PCR; the TCRdb copy retains only in-frame clones and omits some. The sample holds tens of thousands of clones, just over 35% seen once. The specimen comprised tumor tissue, sampled before atezolizumab (anti-PD-L1) treatment. Receptors originate from a man in his sixties with urothelial cancer.

V gene TRBV5-1 combines with J gene TRBJ2-1; D perhaps matches TRBD2 (6 bases). CDR1 and CDR2 from the germline V gene are SGHRS and YFSETQ. V was shortened by 3 bases and J by 7 bases, with 17 bases between the two germline ends. CDR3 length equals 15 residues. CDR3 protein: CASSSGSGMRNEQFF. For the CDR3, the DNA is TGCGCCAGCAGCTCCGGGAGCGGTATGAGAAATGAGCAGTTCTTC.

The chain is built from TRBV4-1 and TRBJ1-1, with unresolved D. Per the germline V gene, CDR1 is MGHRA and CDR2 is YSYEKL. The V and J ends lost 5 bases and 3 bases respectively, with 7 bases between them. The CDR3 covers 12 residues. CDR3 amino acids: CASSLKYTEAFF. DNA for the CDR3: TGCGCCAGCAGCTTGAAGTACACTGAAGCTTTCTTT.

A few counts support this clone. The chain links TRBV30 to TRBJ1-2, with 9 positions matching TRBD1. The CDR3 loop spans 11 amino acids. Germline lookup yields CDR1 GTSNPN and CDR2 SVGIG (reference sequence). After removal of 8 bases from V and 8 bases from J, the junction contained 6 bases not matched to a gene. The CDR3 region has the DNA TGTGCCGGAGGGACAGGGTGGGGCTACACCTTC. The encoded protein is CAGGTGWGYTF.

This clone was detected a few times. The V and J genes are TRBV2 and TRBJ1-5; TRBD1 matches 9 bases. V gave up 6 bases and J gave up 7 bases; unmatched junction bases: 4. This CDR3 contains 13 residues. Germline V gives CDR1 SNHLY, CDR2 FYNNEI. CDR3 sequence reads: CASRDRGGQPQHF. The CDR3 coding sequence is TGTGCCAGCAGGGACAGGGGAGGCCAGCCCCAGCATTTT.

This clone was counted only a few times. V and J are TRBV28 and TRBJ1-2; D gene unclear. Trimming cost V 4 bases and J 1 base, with 10 bases left between them. The CDR3 contains 14 residues. Germline-derived CDR1 and CDR2 are MDHEN and SYDVKM. The CDR3 here is CASSSPSGNYGYTF. For the CDR3, the DNA is TGTGCCAGCAGTTCCCCGAGCGGTAACTATGGCTACACCTTC.

The chain has TRBV30 and TRBJ1-1; D unclear. This CDR3 contains 13 residues. Germline V gene data show CDR1 as GTSNPN and CDR2 as SVGIG (reference sequence). V was clipped by 1 base and J by 7 bases, with 13 bases between them. The CDR3 coding sequence is TGTGCCTGGAGTGCCCGACCCGGGATTGAAGCTTTCTTT. This codes for CAWSARPGIEAFF.

CDR3 protein: CASTPGQTYYGYTF. CDR3 bases: TGTGCCAGCACCCCGGGACAGACCTACTATGGCTACACCTTC. The chain joins TRBV6-8 to TRBJ1-2, with 7 bases lining up with TRBD1. V gave up 7 bases and J gave up 3 bases; unmatched junction bases: 8. Germline V gene sequence: CDR1 MNHGY, CDR2 SAAAGT. The CDR3 is 14 residues long.

The sample holds a few counts of this clone. In DNA, the CDR3 is TGTGCCAGCAGGCCGAACAGGGCGGTTGAAGCTTTCTTT. Its translation: CASRPNRAVEAFF. The rearrangement joins TRBV6-7 to TRBJ1-1; TRBD1 is a possible D gene (6 bases). TRBV6-7 is filed as an ORF, its function uncertain. This CDR3 region has 13 residues. V was trimmed by 6 bases and J by 7 bases, leaving 15 bases between them.

There are a few counts of this clone. The chain links TRBV2 to TRBJ1-3, with D possibly matching TRBD1 (5 bases). The CDR3 is 15 amino acids. The ends were cut back, 4 bases at V and 0 bases at J, with 10 bases in the middle. Looked up from germline, CDR1 is SNHLY and CDR2 is FYNNEI. CDR3 sequence (DNA): TGTGCCAGCAGTGGGGACGTACCCTCTGGAAACACCATATATTTT. It translates to CASSGDVPSGNTIYF.